The 20 T cell receptor beta chains below were found in one sample sequenced in a study of human T cells and chemical hapten exposure. It was the library that attached unique molecular identifiers to individual cDNA molecules. TCRdb fed the reads into MiXCR, producing one record per CDR3 protein. The sample has over a hundred distinct CDR3 sequences, 60% to 80% seen once; the top ten hold roughly 30%. Described treatment: therapeutic diphenylcyclopropenone sensitization with weekly scalp DPC. The sequences come from whole blood, collected before DPC sensitization or 2, 6, or about 24 weeks after (not recorded which). The receptors were gathered from an adult with alopecia areata. Some clones in this sample may be carry-over from other donors' samples. This table probably holds off-target reads from a library built for another chain.

V usage is TRBV5-6 and J usage is TRBJ2-2, with 12 bases matching TRBD2. The junction had 15 bases not matched to a gene; V was cut back by 4 bases and J by 5 bases. This CDR3 contains 19 residues. Looked up from germline, CDR1 is SGHDT and CDR2 is YYEEEE. The CDR3 region is CASSPAGLAGSPGTGELFF. The CDR3 DNA follows: TGTGCCAGCAGCCCGGCAGGACTAGCGGGGTCCCCCGGAACCGGGGAGCTGTTTTTT.

This clonotype was observed a single time. The V gene is TRBV6-2 or TRBV6-3, the J gene TRBJ1-2; D unresolved. The length of the CDR3 is 13 residues. Germline CDR1 and CDR2: MNHEY and SVGEGT. V lost 6 bases to trimming and J lost 1 base, with 9 bases between them. The CDR3 here is CASSMGGNYGYTF. CDR3 DNA: TGTGCCAGCAGCATGGGCGGTAACTATGGCTACACCTTC.

The chain recombines TRBV13 with TRBJ1-2; D is unclear. The CDR3 is made up of 14 amino acids. In germline, CDR1 is PRHDT, CDR2 FYEKMQ (reference sequence). With 4 bases removed from V and 8 bases from J, the gap between germline ends came to 17 bases. The CDR3 here is CASSSSSGSGGYTF. CDR3 DNA sequence: TGTGCCAGCAGCTCTTCCTCCGGATCGGGGGGCTACACCTTC.

The gene calls are TRBV12-3 or TRBV12-4 and TRBJ2-1, with D possibly matching TRBD1 (6 bases). CDR3 length: 13 residues. V was shortened by 6 bases and J by 2 bases, with 8 bases between the two germline ends. The CDR3 loop reads CASRQGPYNEQFF. DNA of the CDR3: TGTGCCAGCAGACAGGGCCCCTACAATGAGCAGTTCTTC.

This clonotype was seen once. The rearrangement uses TRBV29-1 and TRBJ2-2; D unresolved. Trimming cost V 4 bases and J 5 bases, with 11 bases left between them. The CDR3 has 13 amino acids. Germline V gene data show CDR1 as SQVTM and CDR2 as ANQGSEA. In DNA, the CDR3 is TGCAGCGTTGGGGTGTTGGGAACCGGGGAGCTGTTTTTT. Amino acids: CSVGVLGTGELFF.

This clonotype appeared once. The V and J genes are TRBV6-6 and TRBJ1-4, with D perhaps matching TRBD1 (5 bases). Trimming took 5 bases from V and 5 from J, leaving 18 bases between them. The CDR3 covers 16 residues. In germline, CDR1 is MNHNY, CDR2 SVGAGI (reference sequence). CDR3 region: CASSPPSGAGNEKLFF. CDR3 DNA sequence: TGTGCCAGCAGTCCTCCTTCCGGGGCTGGGAATGAAAAACTGTTTTTT.

This clonotype was detected only a few times. J is TRBJ1-6 and V is TRBV20-1, with a weak D call TRBD1 (6 bases). V was pared by 6 bases and J by 7 bases, with 13 bases between. The CDR3 spans 13 residues. Germline loops: CDR1 DFQATT, CDR2 SNEGSKA (reference sequence). The CDR3 DNA follows: TGCAGTGCGCCCTTCCAGGGGAATTCACCCCTCCACTTT. Amino acids: CSAPFQGNSPLHF.

The chain combines TRBV29-1 with TRBJ2-4, with a weak D call TRBD1 (7 bases). Germline CDR1 SQVTM, CDR2 ANQGSEA. The length of the CDR3 is 13 residues. Trimming cost V 4 bases and J 9 bases, with 16 bases left between them. CDR3 coding DNA: TGCAGCGTTGGGGGGGACAGTAGAGGCATTCAGTACTTC. Translating gives CSVGGDSRGIQYF.

V and J are TRBV18 and TRBJ1-1, with D possibly being TRBD1 (5 bases). CDR1 is KGHSH and CDR2 is LQKENI in the germline V gene. This CDR3 contains 14 residues. Trimming pared 3 bases from V and 6 bases from J, leaving 14 bases between. In DNA, the CDR3 is TGTGCCAGCTCACCCCGGGCGGGCAGGGCTGAAGCTTTCTTT. It encodes CASSPRAGRAEAFF.

A few counts support this clonotype. The rearrangement links TRBV27 to TRBJ1-6, with a possible D match to TRBD1 (5 bases). Trimming cost V 4 bases and J 11 bases, with 21 bases left between them. Germline V gene lookup returns CDR1 MNHEY and CDR2 SMNVEV (reference sequence). There are 16 residues in the CDR3. The CDR3 bases are TGTGCCAGCAGTTCACTGTCGGGACGGGGGATTGCACCCCTCCACTTT. Residues: CASSSLSGRGIAPLHF.

The chain combines TRBV20-1 with TRBJ1-1, with 10 nucleotides matching TRBD1. The CDR3 sequence is 13 residues long. J was trimmed by 4 bases and V by 7 bases; bases with no gene match: 6. Looked up from germline, CDR1 is DFQATT and CDR2 is SNEGSKA (reference sequence). The chain's CDR3 is CSVPGQGSTEAFF. In DNA form, the CDR3 reads TGCAGTGTTCCGGGACAGGGGTCCACTGAAGCTTTCTTT.

J is TRBJ2-3 and V is TRBV5-1; 8 bases align to TRBD2. Germline V gene lookup returns CDR1 SGHRS and CDR2 YFSETQ. The junction had 2 bases not matched to a gene; V was cut back by 2 bases and J by 3 bases. This CDR3 is 14 amino acids long. The CDR3 DNA sequence: TGCGCCAGCAGCTTCGGACTAGCAACAGATACGCAGTATTTT. Translated, it gives CASSFGLATDTQYF.

The chain links TRBV6-2 or TRBV6-3 to TRBJ2-1; no firm D call. The CDR3 contains 18 residues. V was clipped by 2 bases and J by 3 bases, with 20 bases between them. Per the germline V gene, CDR1 is MNHEY and CDR2 is SVGEGT. The CDR3 DNA sequence: TGTGCCAGCAGTTACCCCGAAACGGCGTACACTATCTACAATGAGCAGTTCTTC. Protein: CASSYPETAYTIYNEQFF.

CDR3 DNA sequence: TGCGCCAGCAGGGGGACAGGGCCCCTGCCTTTCTTT. Protein: CASRGTGPLPFF. The chain carries TRBV10-2 and TRBJ1-1; 9 bases align to TRBD1. CDR3 length: 12 amino acids. CDR1 and CDR2 from the germline V gene are WSHSY and SAAADI. The V segment lost 6 bases and the J segment 12 bases; nucleotides outside the gene matches: 8.

There are a few counts of this clonotype. The rearrangement joins TRBV10-3 to TRBJ1-3; D not certain. V shed 0 bases and J shed 0 bases, with 15 bases lying between them. CDR1 is ENHRY, CDR2 SYGVKD, per germline. The CDR3 covers 18 residues. This chain's CDR3 is CAISESEGSHSSGNTIYF. CDR3 DNA: TGTGCCATCAGTGAGTCGGAAGGGAGCCATTCCTCTGGAAACACCATATATTTT.

This clonotype has a handful of counts. The V and J genes are TRBV5-4 and TRBJ1-1, with 7 positions matching TRBD1. CDR3 length: 14 residues. Germline V lookup: CDR1 SGHNT, CDR2 YYREEE (reference sequence). V trimming: 0 bases; J trimming: 4 bases; junction bases outside the gene matches: 3. CDR3 sequence (DNA): TGTGCCAGCAGCTTGGAGGGGGCGCGCACTGAAGCTTTCTTT. It codes for CASSLEGARTEAFF.

The sample holds one count of this clonotype. The V and J genes are TRBV20-1 and TRBJ1-3, with TRBD1 as a possible D gene (6 bases). Germline V gene data show CDR1 as DFQATT and CDR2 as SNEGSKA (reference sequence). Trimming pared 5 bases from V and 2 bases from J, leaving 10 bases between. CDR3 length: 13 amino acids. The CDR3 DNA is TGCAGTGCTCGCCCAGGGGCTGGAAACACCATATATTTT. It encodes CSARPGAGNTIYF.

In its sample, this clonotype was seen a few times. The chain couples TRBV7-2 to TRBJ1-2; no reliable D call. This CDR3 spans 15 amino acids. In germline, CDR1 is SGHTA, CDR2 FQGNSA. V gave up 1 base and J gave up 2 bases, with 11 bases separating them. CDR3 region: CASSLEGSGNYGYTF. The CDR3, as DNA: TGTGCCAGCAGCTTAGAAGGGAGTGGGAACTATGGCTACACCTTC.

This clonotype was seen only a few times. The chain links TRBV20-1 to TRBJ1-2, with 9 bases matching TRBD1. The CDR3 spans 12 residues. The germline CDR1 and CDR2 sequences are DFQATT and SNEGSKA (reference sequence). V was clipped by 7 bases and J by 2 bases; unmatched bases: 2. CDR3 residues: CSGTGANYGYTF. For the CDR3, the DNA is TGCAGTGGGACAGGGGCGAACTATGGCTACACCTTC.

The table lists this clonotype with a count of one. V usage is TRBV20-1 and J usage is TRBJ1-1; D is unresolved. In germline, CDR1 is DFQATT, CDR2 SNEGSKA (reference sequence). The CDR3 is 12 residues long. The V end lost 7 bases, the J end lost 2 bases, and 11 bases lay between the germline ends. The CDR3, as DNA: TGCAGTGGCCTCGGACCCAACACTGAAGCTTTCTTT. Its protein product is CSGLGPNTEAFF.